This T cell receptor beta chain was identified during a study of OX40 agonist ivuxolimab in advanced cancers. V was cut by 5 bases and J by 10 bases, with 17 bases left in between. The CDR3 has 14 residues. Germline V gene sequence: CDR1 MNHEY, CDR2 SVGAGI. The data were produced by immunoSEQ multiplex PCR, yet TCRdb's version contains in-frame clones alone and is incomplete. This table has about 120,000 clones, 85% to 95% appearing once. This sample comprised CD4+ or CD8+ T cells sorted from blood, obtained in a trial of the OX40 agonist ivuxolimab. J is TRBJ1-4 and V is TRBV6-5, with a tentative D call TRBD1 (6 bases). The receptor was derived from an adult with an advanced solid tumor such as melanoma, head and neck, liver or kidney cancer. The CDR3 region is CASSADSEGRKLFF. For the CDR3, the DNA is TGTGCCAGCAGTGCGGACAGCGAGGGGCGAAAACTGTTTTTT.